The 15 T cell receptor beta chains below all came from one sample that was sequenced in a study of blood T cell repertoires in COVID-19. Clones were sequenced by immunoSEQ multiplex PCR, and TCRdb holds only the in-frame ones, with some missing. The data contain about 250,000 clones, 83% of them singletons. Sequencing was performed on peripheral blood. All receptors derive from a human donor in a cohort sampled during active COVID-19.

The genes are TRBV10-3 and TRBJ1-1; 8 bases are a match to TRBD1. V gave up 3 bases and J gave up 1 base; unmatched junction bases: 4. Germline CDR1 is ENHRY and CDR2 is SYGVKD. CDR3 length: 15 amino acids. In nucleotides, the CDR3 is TGTGCCATCAGTGACGACAGGGGAAGGAACACTGAAGCTTTCTTT. It translates to CAISDDRGRNTEAFF.

The rearrangement joins TRBV28 to TRBJ2-3; D ambiguous. V lost 3 bases, J lost 2 bases, and 9 bases lay in between. The CDR3 totals 14 residues. CDR1 MDHEN and CDR2 SYDVKM come from the germline V gene. Written as DNA, the CDR3 is TGTGCCAGCAGTTTGAGGAGAAACACAGATACGCAGTATTTT. It codes for CASSLRRNTDTQYF. The whole variable domain, remainder taken from reference TRBV28 and TRBJ2-3, is DVKVTQSSRYLVKRTGEKVFLECVQDMDHENMFWYRQDPGLGLRLIYFSYDVKMKEKGDIPEGYSVSREKKERFSLILESASTNQTSMYLCASSLRRNTDTQYFGPGTRLTVL.

The V call is TRBV28, the J call TRBJ1-1; D possibly corresponds to TRBD1 (6 bases). The CDR3 sequence is 15 residues long. Trimming left V 2 bases short and J 5 bases short, with 15 bases between. The V gene's germline CDR1 is MDHEN and CDR2 SYDVKM. The CDR3 region has the DNA TGTGCCAGCAGTTTAGGTTTACAGGGAACGACTGAAGCTTTCTTT. Its protein is CASSLGLQGTTEAFF.

In this sample, this clone turned up many times. The CDR3: CAWSLGHSGNTIYF. The CDR3 DNA sequence: TGTGCCTGGAGTCTAGGACACTCTGGAAACACCATATATTTT. V usage is TRBV30 and J usage is TRBJ1-3; maybe TRBD1 (5 bases). The germline gives CDR1 GTSNPN, CDR2 SVGIG (reference sequence). With 2 bases removed from V and 0 bases from J, the gap between germline ends came to 8 bases. CDR3 length equals 14 residues.

The chain has TRBV5-4 and TRBJ2-5, with a possible D match to TRBD2 (5 bases). CDR3 length: 14 amino acids. Trimming shortened V by 4 bases and J by 5 bases, and 15 bases separated the two germline ends. CDR1 and CDR2 (germline): SGHNT, YYREEE (reference sequence). In DNA form, the CDR3 reads TGTGCCAGCAGCCTCGGGGTAGACGGGGAGACCCAGTACTTC. Residues: CASSLGVDGETQYF.

The genes are TRBV7-9 and TRBJ1-2; the D is unclear. Trimming left V 4 bases short and J 2 bases short, with 23 bases between. CDR1 and CDR2 from the germline V gene are SEHNR and FQNEAQ (reference sequence). The CDR3 contains 18 residues. CDR3 region: CASSSAPPDLAKNYGYTF. The CDR3 DNA reads TGTGCCAGCAGCTCCGCCCCCCCCGACCTAGCTAAAAACTATGGCTACACCTTC.

The chain combines TRBV27 with TRBJ1-5; no firm D call. Germline CDR1 and CDR2: MNHEY and SMNVEV (reference sequence). V was cut by 5 bases and J by 7 bases, with 15 bases left in between. The CDR3 has 14 amino acids. The CDR3: CASSNRDKGQPQHF. The CDR3 DNA reads as TGTGCCAGCAGTAATCGGGATAAAGGGCAGCCCCAGCATTTT.

This rearrangement joins TRBV5-8 to TRBJ2-5; 7 positions match TRBD2. CDR3 length: 14 residues. J was trimmed by 1 base and V by 5 bases; bases with no gene match: 5. Germline V CDR1 and CDR2: SGHTS, YDEGEE. The CDR3 loop reads CASSLTSIQETQYF. The CDR3 nucleotides are TGTGCCAGCAGTTTGACTAGCATCCAAGAGACCCAGTACTTC.

The chain is built from TRBV29-1 and TRBJ2-3; a possible D gene is TRBD1 (6 bases). Germline values: CDR1 SQVTM, CDR2 ANQGSEA. This CDR3 has 13 residues. The V end lost 1 base, the J end lost 4 bases, and 9 bases lay between the germline ends. The CDR3 coding sequence is TGCAGCGTTGAAGGAGGGGGAGCAGATACGCAGTATTTT. Its protein product is CSVEGGGADTQYF.

CDR3 coding DNA: TGTGCCAGCAGTTTATACCCGGGACAGGGAAGCGAGCAGTACTTC. This sequence encodes CASSLYPGQGSEQYF. The chain uses TRBV27 and TRBJ2-7; 9 nucleotides match TRBD1. V dropped 1 base and J dropped 6; count of bases not matched to a gene: 7. The V gene's germline CDR1 is MNHEY and CDR2 SMNVEV (reference sequence). CDR3 length: 15 amino acids.

The rearrangement uses TRBV6-5 and TRBJ2-2; D gene uncertain. CDR3 length: 11 amino acids. CDR1 and CDR2 from the germline V gene are MNHEY and SVGAGI. Trimming left V 8 bases short and J 8 bases short, with 9 bases between. DNA of the CDR3: TGTGCCAGCTACTATAGGGGGGAGCTGTTTTTT. The encoded protein is CASYYRGELFF.

This chain joins TRBV30 and TRBJ2-1; perhaps TRBD1 as D (5 bases). The CDR3 has 15 residues. Between the trimmed V and J ends, which lost 6 bases and 7 bases, there was a span of 22 bases. Germline V gene data show CDR1 as GTSNPN and CDR2 as SVGIG (reference sequence). CDR3 coding DNA: TGTGCCTGCCGCTTAGACAGATTCCTGGGTAATGAGCAGTTCTTC. As protein: CACRLDRFLGNEQFF.

The chain uses TRBV11-2 and TRBJ2-1, with 12 bases that match TRBD2. Trimming at V came to 1 base and at J to 8 bases, leaving 3 bases not matched to a gene. CDR1 is SGHAT and CDR2 is FQNNGV in the germline V gene. The CDR3 has 15 residues. The CDR3 here is CASSLASGGAYEQFF. CDR3 DNA sequence: TGTGCCAGCAGCTTAGCTAGCGGGGGGGCTTATGAGCAGTTCTTC. The entire variable domain, with the rest obtained from reference TRBV11-2 and TRBJ2-1, is as follows: EAGVAQSPRYKIIEKRQSVAFWCNPISGHATLYWYQQILGQGPKLLIQFQNNGVVDDSQLPKDRFSAERLKGVDSTLKIQPAKLEDSAVYLCASSLASGGAYEQFFGPGTRLTVL.

The rearrangement uses TRBV28 and TRBJ1-2; D not resolved. The CDR3 runs to 15 residues. V was trimmed by 2 bases and J by 2 bases, leaving 12 bases between them. Germline values: CDR1 MDHEN, CDR2 SYDVKM. The DNA of the CDR3 is TGTGCCAGCAGTTTAGCAAATACAGCCAACTATGGCTACACCTTC. Its translation: CASSLANTANYGYTF.

The chain uses TRBV7-9 and TRBJ1-1, with 7 bases identical to TRBD1. The CDR3 spans 16 residues. V shed 8 bases and J 0 bases; nucleotides not matched to a gene: 12. Per germline, CDR1 SEHNR and CDR2 FQNEAQ (reference sequence). CDR3 residues: CASLEGALQMNTEAFF. DNA for the CDR3: TGTGCCAGCTTGGAGGGGGCCCTACAAATGAACACTGAAGCTTTCTTT.